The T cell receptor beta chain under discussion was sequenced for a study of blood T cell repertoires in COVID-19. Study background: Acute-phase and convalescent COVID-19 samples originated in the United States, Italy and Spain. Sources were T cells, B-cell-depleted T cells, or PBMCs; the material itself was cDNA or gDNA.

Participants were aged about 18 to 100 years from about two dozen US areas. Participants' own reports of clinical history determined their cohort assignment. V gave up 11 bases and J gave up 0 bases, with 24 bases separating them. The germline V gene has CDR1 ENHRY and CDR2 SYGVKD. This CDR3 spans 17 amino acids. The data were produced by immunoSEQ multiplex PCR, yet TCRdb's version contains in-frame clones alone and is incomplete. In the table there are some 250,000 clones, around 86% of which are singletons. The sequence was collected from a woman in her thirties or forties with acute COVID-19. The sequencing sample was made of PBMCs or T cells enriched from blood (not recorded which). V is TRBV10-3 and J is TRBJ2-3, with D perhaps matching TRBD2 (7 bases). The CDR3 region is CASCRGDTNPSTDTQYF. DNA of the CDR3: TGTGCCTCCTGCCGGGGGGACACAAACCCTAGCACAGATACGCAGTATTTT.